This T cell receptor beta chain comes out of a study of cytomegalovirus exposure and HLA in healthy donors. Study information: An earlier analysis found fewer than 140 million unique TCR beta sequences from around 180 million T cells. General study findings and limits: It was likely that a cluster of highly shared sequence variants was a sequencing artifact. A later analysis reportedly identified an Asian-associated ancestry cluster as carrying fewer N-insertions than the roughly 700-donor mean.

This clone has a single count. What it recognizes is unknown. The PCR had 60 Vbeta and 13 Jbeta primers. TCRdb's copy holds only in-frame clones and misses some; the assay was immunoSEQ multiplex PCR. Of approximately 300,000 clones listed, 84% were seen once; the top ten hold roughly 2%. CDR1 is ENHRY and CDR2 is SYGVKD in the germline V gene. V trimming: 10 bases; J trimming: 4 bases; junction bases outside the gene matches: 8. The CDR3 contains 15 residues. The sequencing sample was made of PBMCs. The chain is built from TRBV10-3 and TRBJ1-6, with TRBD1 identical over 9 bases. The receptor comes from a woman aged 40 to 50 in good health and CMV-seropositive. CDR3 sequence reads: CASRRTGEYNSPLHF. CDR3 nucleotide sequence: TGTGCCAGCAGGCGGACAGGGGAGTATAATTCACCCCTCCACTTT.